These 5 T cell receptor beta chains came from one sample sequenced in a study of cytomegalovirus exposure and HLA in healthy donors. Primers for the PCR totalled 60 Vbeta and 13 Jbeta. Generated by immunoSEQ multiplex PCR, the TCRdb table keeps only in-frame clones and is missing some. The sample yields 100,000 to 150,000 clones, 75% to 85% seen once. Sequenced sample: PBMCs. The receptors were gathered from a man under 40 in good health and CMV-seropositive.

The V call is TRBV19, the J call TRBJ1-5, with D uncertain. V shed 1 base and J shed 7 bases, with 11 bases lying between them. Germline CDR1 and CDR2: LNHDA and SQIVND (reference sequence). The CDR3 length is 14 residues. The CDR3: CASSIGETRQPQHF. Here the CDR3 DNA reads TGTGCCAGTAGTATAGGGGAGACAAGGCAGCCCCAGCATTTT. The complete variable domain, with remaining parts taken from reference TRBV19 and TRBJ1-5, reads DGGITQSPKYLFRKEGQNVTLSCEQNLNHDAMYWYRQDPGQGLRLIYYSQIVNDFQKGDIAEGYSVSREKKESFPLTVTSAQKNPTAFYLCASSIGETRQPQHFGDGTRLSIL.

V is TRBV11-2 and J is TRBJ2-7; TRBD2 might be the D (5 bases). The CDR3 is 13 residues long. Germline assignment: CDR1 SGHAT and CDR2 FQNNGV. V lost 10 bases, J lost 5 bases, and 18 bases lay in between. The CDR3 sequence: CATAEDLYHEQYF. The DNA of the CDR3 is TGTGCCACGGCTGAGGACTTGTACCACGAGCAGTACTTC.

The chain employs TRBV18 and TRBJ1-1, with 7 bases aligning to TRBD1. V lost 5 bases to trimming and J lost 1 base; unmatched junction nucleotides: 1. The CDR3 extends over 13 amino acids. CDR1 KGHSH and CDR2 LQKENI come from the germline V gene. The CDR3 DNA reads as TGTGCCAGCTCAGCAGGGGGGAACACTGAAGCTTTCTTT. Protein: CASSAGGNTEAFF.

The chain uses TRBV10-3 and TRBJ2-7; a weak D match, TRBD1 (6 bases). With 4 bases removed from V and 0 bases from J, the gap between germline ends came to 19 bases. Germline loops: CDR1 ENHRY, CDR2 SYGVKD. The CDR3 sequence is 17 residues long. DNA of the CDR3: TGTGCCATCAGTGTATCCGACAGGCGTCGGAGCTCCTACGAGCAGTACTTC. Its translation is CAISVSDRRRSSYEQYF.

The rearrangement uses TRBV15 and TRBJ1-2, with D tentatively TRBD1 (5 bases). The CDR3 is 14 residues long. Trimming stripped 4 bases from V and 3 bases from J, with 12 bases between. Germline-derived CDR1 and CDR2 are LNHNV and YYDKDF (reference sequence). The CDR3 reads CATSIRGTDYGYTF. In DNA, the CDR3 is TGTGCCACCAGCATCCGCGGGACGGACTATGGCTACACCTTC.